Below, one T cell receptor beta chain is given with its context. What it binds is unknown. Unique molecular identifiers were used in preparing the TCRbeta library. MiXCR, applied by TCRdb to the PCR reads, yields one record per CDR3 protein. The top ten clones hold 27% of a sample with some 450,000 distinct CDR3 sequences, around two fifths of them seen once. The CDR3 extends over 15 amino acids. Trimming removed 5 bases from V and 3 bases from J; junction bases left unmatched: 7. The data are from a study of T-cell reconstitution after alpha-beta-depleted transplantation in children. Study findings and constraints: T-cell counts and diversity at one year post-transplant came mainly from newly produced T cells.

This chain connects TRBV12-3 or TRBV12-4 to TRBJ1-2; 9 bases are a match to TRBD1. Sequencing was performed on PBMCs, taken before TCRalphabeta/CD19-depleted stem cell transplant. This sequence was found in a girl aged 2-15 years with aplastic anemia, due to receive a stem cell transplant. CDR3 DNA: TGTGCCAGCAGTCCAGGACAGGGGATGGACTATGGCTACACCTTC. Translated, it gives CASSPGQGMDYGYTF.